A single sample is the source of the 24 T cell receptor beta chains below, sequenced in a study of T cells in Graves' hyperthyroidism and ophthalmopathy. From RNA transcripts, TCR beta CDR3 regions were amplified. The TCR CDR3 was amplified in a first-round RT-PCR using the HTBI primer set. TCRdb re-analysed the multiplex PCR reads in MiXCR, keeping a single row per CDR3 protein. The sample contains some 550,000 distinct CDR3 sequences, less than 25% of which appear only once. Sequencing input: blood. The receptor set was obtained from a man between 18 and 35 years old with Graves' hyperthyroidism.

This clonotype was found many times. The gene calls are TRBV3-1 and TRBJ2-7, with 7 bases aligning to TRBD1. The J segment lost 2 bases and the V segment lost 4 bases, leaving 5 bases of the junction unmatched. The CDR3 runs 14 residues. Germline values: CDR1 LGHDT, CDR2 YNNKEL (reference sequence). DNA of the CDR3: TGTGCCAGCAGCCTACAGGGGAGCACCTACGAGCAGTACTTC. As protein: CASSLQGSTYEQYF.

Ten or more counts support this clonotype. The CDR3 sequence is CASSPGAGGAYEQYF. CDR3 nucleotide sequence: TGCGCCAGCAGCCCAGGAGCGGGGGGTGCTTACGAGCAGTACTTC. The chain joins TRBV4-1 to TRBJ2-7; 9 nucleotides agree with TRBD2. Unmatched junction bases numbered 8, after V lost 4 bases and J lost 4 bases. This CDR3 contains 15 residues. Germline lookup yields CDR1 MGHRA and CDR2 YSYEKL.

This clonotype has more than one count but fewer than ten. The rearrangement uses TRBV9 and TRBJ2-4; D is possibly TRBD2 (6 bases). Germline assignment: CDR1 SGDLS and CDR2 YYNGEE. This CDR3 has 14 amino acids. V was pared by 0 bases and J by 5 bases, with 9 bases between. The CDR3 coding sequence is TGTGCCAGCAGCGTAGCCGGGGAGGAAAACATTCAGTACTTC. Encoded protein: CASSVAGEENIQYF.

The table lists this clonotype with many counts. The J gene is TRBJ2-2, the V gene TRBV24-1; D is undetermined. The V and J ends lost 3 bases and 2 bases respectively, with 15 bases between them. Germline CDR1 is KGHDR and CDR2 is SFDVKD. The CDR3 has 17 amino acids. The CDR3: CATSDRYLRGNTGELFF. DNA for the CDR3: TGTGCCACCAGTGATCGCTACCTGAGAGGCAACACCGGGGAGCTGTTTTTT.

V usage is TRBV28 and J usage is TRBJ1-5; D is unresolved. Trimming left V 7 bases short and J 0 bases short, with 7 bases between. In germline, CDR1 is MDHEN, CDR2 SYDVKM. The CDR3 has 13 amino acids. The CDR3 here is CASTLYSNQPQHF. CDR3 bases: TGTGCCAGCACGTTATATAGCAATCAGCCCCAGCATTTT. Based on the CDR3 plus reference TRBV28 and TRBJ1-5, the full variable domain is DVKVTQSSRYLVKRTGEKVFLECVQDMDHENMFWYRQDPGLGLRLIYFSYDVKMKEKGDIPEGYSVSREKKERFSLILESASTNQTSMYLCASTLYSNQPQHFGDGTRLSIL.

This clonotype was counted ten times or more. The gene calls are TRBV28 and TRBJ1-3; no reliable D call. Germline CDR1 and CDR2: MDHEN and SYDVKM. There are 19 residues in the CDR3. V was pared by 2 bases and J by 0 bases, with 20 bases between. CDR3 amino acids: CASSLGQLLAFSSGNTIYF. The CDR3 DNA sequence: TGTGCCAGCAGTTTAGGGCAGCTTCTCGCATTCTCCTCTGGAAACACCATATATTTT.

V usage is TRBV7-2 and J usage is TRBJ2-7; a weak D match, TRBD2 (5 bases). Trimming pared 5 bases from V and 0 bases from J, leaving 14 bases between. The germline V gene has CDR1 SGHTA and CDR2 FQGNSA. This CDR3 has 15 residues. CDR3 protein: CASSARGGSSYEQYF. The DNA of the CDR3 is TGTGCCAGCAGCGCTCGGGGTGGCTCCTCCTACGAGCAGTACTTC.

In its sample, this clonotype was seen many times. The chain employs TRBV6-1 and TRBJ1-2, with D perhaps TRBD1 (6 bases). The germline V and J ends were trimmed by 4 bases and 10 bases, with 13 bases remaining between them. Germline V CDR1 and CDR2: MNHNS, SASEGT. This CDR3 contains 12 residues. The CDR3 region has the DNA TGTGCCAGCAGTGGCCGGGACACGGTCTACACCTTC. Residues: CASSGRDTVYTF.

This clonotype was counted at least ten times. The J gene is TRBJ2-5, the V gene TRBV6-2 or TRBV6-3; TRBD1 agrees at 9 bases. V was clipped by 8 bases and J by 10 bases; unmatched bases: 5. The germline V gene has CDR1 MNHEY and CDR2 SVGEGT. This CDR3 is built from 11 residues. In nucleotides, the CDR3 is TGTGCCAGCGGGGACAGGGAGGTCCAGTACTTC. Protein product: CASGDREVQYF.

Ten or more counts support this clonotype. The V gene is TRBV2, the J gene TRBJ2-5; D is uncertain. V was cut by 6 bases and J by 5 bases, with 10 bases left in between. The germline V gene has CDR1 SNHLY and CDR2 FYNNEI. There are 12 residues in the CDR3. The CDR3 loop reads CASRSVGETQYF. The CDR3 region has the DNA TGTGCCAGCAGGTCGGTCGGGGAGACCCAGTACTTC.

The V gene is TRBV5-1, the J gene TRBJ2-6, with D possibly TRBD1 on 6 matching bases. Per the germline V gene, CDR1 is SGHRS and CDR2 is YFSETQ. The CDR3 sequence is 19 residues long. The V end lost 0 bases, the J end lost 0 bases, and 16 bases lay between the germline ends. In DNA form, the CDR3 reads TGCGCCAGCAGCTTGGAGGGGGTCGGGGTTTCCTCTGGGGCCAACGTCCTGACTTTC. It yields the protein CASSLEGVGVSSGANVLTF. Complete variable domain (other parts from reference TRBV5-1 and TRBJ2-6): KAGVTQTPRYLIKTRGQQVTLSCSPISGHRSVSWYQQTPGQGLQFLFEYFSETQRNKGNFPGRFSGRQFSNSRSEMNVSTLELGDSALYLCASSLEGVGVSSGANVLTFGAGSRLTVL.

This clonotype was seen ten or more times. The chain is built from TRBV20-1 and TRBJ2-4; 12 nucleotides align to TRBD2. This CDR3 comprises 18 residues. Germline V lookup: CDR1 DFQATT, CDR2 SNEGSKA (reference sequence). The V segment lost 2 bases and the J segment 0 bases; nucleotides outside the gene matches: 8. In nucleotides, the CDR3 is TGCAGTGCTAGAATGGCACTAGCGGGGGGACTAGCCAAAAACATTCAGTACTTC. Protein sequence: CSARMALAGGLAKNIQYF.

Notes on this clonotype: The junction shows a germline mismatch at one end, possibly a read error. J is TRBJ2-4 and V is TRBV6-5; D is undetermined. CDR1 and CDR2 (germline): MNHEY, SVGAGI. The CDR3 length is 11 residues. Here the CDR3 reads CASSSKNIKYF. CDR3 coding DNA: TGTGCCAGCAGTTCCAAAAACATTAAGTACTTC.

The chain links TRBV7-9 to TRBJ2-7, with 10 bases aligning to TRBD1. Looked up from germline, CDR1 is SEHNR and CDR2 is FQNEAQ (reference sequence). With V trimmed by 5 bases and J by 6 bases, 10 bases remained unmatched. The CDR3 length is 15 residues. The CDR3 sequence: CASSLLDRGYVEQYF. As DNA, the CDR3 is TGTGCCAGCAGCCTCCTGGACAGGGGGTATGTCGAGCAGTACTTC.

This clonotype was found many times. The CDR3 spells CASSTLGQANYGYTF. The CDR3 nucleotides read TGTGCCAGCAGCACCTTGGGACAAGCTAACTATGGCTACACCTTC. The chain links TRBV6-1 to TRBJ1-2, with D possibly TRBD1 on 6 matching bases. Trimming pared 6 bases from V and 0 bases from J, leaving 14 bases between. This CDR3 has 15 amino acids. Per the germline V gene, CDR1 is MNHNS and CDR2 is SASEGT.

V usage is TRBV27 and J usage is TRBJ2-7, with D unresolved. This CDR3 is 13 amino acids long. The germline V gene encodes CDR1 MNHEY and CDR2 SMNVEV (reference sequence). Between the trimmed V and J ends, which lost 3 bases and 0 bases, there was a span of 6 bases. DNA of the CDR3: TGTGCCAGCAGTTTGGCACACTCCTACGAGCAGTACTTC. Amino acid sequence: CASSLAHSYEQYF.

This clonotype occurred many times. The chain carries TRBV5-6 and TRBJ1-2, with D perhaps TRBD1 (6 bases). The CDR3 spans 15 residues. Germline loops: CDR1 SGHDT, CDR2 YYEEEE. Trimming shortened V by 4 bases and J by 3 bases, and 16 bases separated the two germline ends. The CDR3 DNA sequence: TGTGCCAGCAGCGGTGATGGGGGCGCGGACTATGGCTACACCTTC. Translating it yields CASSGDGGADYGYTF.

This clonotype occurred many times. V usage is TRBV28 and J usage is TRBJ1-2; D call uncertain. Between the trimmed V and J ends, which lost 4 bases and 7 bases, there was a span of 4 bases. The CDR3 is made up of 10 amino acids. Germline V gene lookup returns CDR1 MDHEN and CDR2 SYDVKM. The CDR3 nucleotides read TGTGCCAGCAGTTCCGCTGGCTACACCTTC. This sequence encodes CASSSAGYTF.

This clonotype occurred many times. This chain uses TRBV6-5 with TRBJ1-2, with D unresolved. V was shortened by 0 bases and J by 8 bases, with 10 bases between the two germline ends. The germline V gene has CDR1 MNHEY and CDR2 SVGAGI. CDR3 length equals 13 residues. The CDR3 loop reads CASSYSGGKGYTF. CDR3 DNA: TGTGCCAGCAGTTACTCGGGCGGGAAAGGCTACACCTTC.

The gene calls are TRBV12-5 and TRBJ2-2; tentatively, D is TRBD1 (6 bases). This CDR3 is built from 14 residues. V was shortened by 6 bases and J by 4 bases, with 12 bases between the two germline ends. CDR1 LGHNT and CDR2 FRNRAP come from the germline V gene. Written as DNA, the CDR3 is TGTGCTAGTGGCCAACGGGACATCACCGGGGAGCTGTTTTTT. Translating gives CASGQRDITGELFF.

This clonotype occurred many times. The chain carries TRBV6-1 and TRBJ1-4; D is unclear. Trimming left V 5 bases short and J 8 bases short, with 15 bases between. Germline CDR1 reads MNHNS; CDR2 reads SASEGT. The CDR3 has 14 amino acids. CDR3 sequence reads: CASSIDPFGEKLFF. The CDR3 DNA reads TGTGCCAGCAGTATAGACCCCTTCGGCGAAAAACTGTTTTTT.

To note about this clonotype: A junction boundary mismatches the germline segment, possibly from a read error. The rearrangement uses TRBV5-5 and TRBJ1-2, with D possibly matching TRBD1 (6 bases). Per the germline V gene, CDR1 is SGHKS and CDR2 is YYEKEE (reference sequence). This CDR3 region has 13 residues. CDR3 sequence (DNA): TGTGCCAGCAGTTCCACAGGGAACTATGGCTACTCCTTC. Translation gives CASSSTGNYGYSF.

This clonotype was counted many times. The chain uses TRBV5-1 and TRBJ2-7; TRBD1 agrees at 7 bases. The trim removed 2 bases at V and 0 bases at J, leaving 2 bases unmatched. Germline V gene sequence: CDR1 SGHRS, CDR2 YFSETQ. This CDR3 comprises 14 residues. The CDR3 DNA is TGCGCCAGCAGCTTCGGGACAGACTCCTACGAGCAGTACTTC. Protein sequence: CASSFGTDSYEQYF.

This clonotype was picked up many times. This chain joins TRBV6-1 and TRBJ1-1, with TRBD1 matching over 8 bases. The CDR3 totals 13 residues. The ends lost 7 bases at V and 2 bases at J; junction bases unmatched: 3. The germline gives CDR1 MNHNS, CDR2 SASEGT. The CDR3 DNA reads TGTGCCAGCATAGGACAGGGAAACACTGAAGCTTTCTTT. As protein: CASIGQGNTEAFF.